Reported below is one T cell receptor beta chain. This entry comes from a study of monozygotic twins with inflammatory bowel disease. This CDR3 region has 13 residues. From germline, CDR1 is SGHTA and CDR2 FQGNSA. Added by template switching were UMIs that each held a 6-nucleotide sample barcode. With the 5' RACE reads reprocessed, TCRdb shows one record per CDR3 protein and no DNA. The data show roughly 140,000 distinct CDR3 sequences, and the top ten clones hold around 2.5%. This clonotype was obtained from a human donor with ulcerative colitis or Crohn's disease, or a healthy co-twin of an affected twin (not recorded which). The sample comprised blood. The rearrangement links TRBV7-2 to TRBJ2-1; TCRdb selects TRBD1, and the lack of DNA leaves this call unchecked. The CDR3 loop reads CASSLDRGAEQFF.